This T cell receptor beta chain was captured by sequencing in a study of blood T cell repertoires in COVID-19. On the study more broadly: Samples representing acute and convalescent COVID-19 were sourced from the United States, Italy and Spain.

TCRdb's copy holds only in-frame clones and misses some; the assay was immunoSEQ multiplex PCR. This sample has about 270,000 clones, with about 89% found just once. Germline V gives CDR1 SGDLS, CDR2 YYNGEE. The CDR3 spans 17 residues. J lost 5 bases, V lost 3 bases, and 12 bases had no gene match. Sequences were obtained from peripheral blood. The receptor was derived from a man aged 35-49 years with active or convalescent COVID-19. The rearrangement joins TRBV9 to TRBJ2-2; 8 positions match TRBD1. The CDR3 coding sequence is TGTGCCAGCAGCGCCGCCGGGACAGGATCTTTGACCGGGGAGCTGTTTTTT. Translation: CASSAAGTGSLTGELFF.